Listed below are T cell receptor beta chains from one sample, sequenced in a study of technical replicates of blood from several donors. Data came from immunoSEQ multiplex PCR; TCRdb stores just in-frame clones and leaves some out. The repertoire includes tens of thousands of clones, nearly 99% of them detected once, and 0.22% sits in the top ten. The sample was T cells isolated from PBMCs. The receptors were gathered from a human donor in good health. The CDR3 runs from the conserved cysteine through the conserved F or W. The D gene is left open where the match is weak. Clone size appears in some rows only: once, few, many, or a class for an expanded clone.

D | size | J | V | CDR3 | DNA
TRBD1 | once | TRBJ2-3 | TRBV30 | CAYQTGLTDTQYF | TGTGCCTACCAGACAGGGCTCACAGATACGCAGTATTTT
TRBD2 | - | TRBJ2-4 | TRBV19 | CASSMASGAAQYF | TGTGCCAGTAGTATGGCCAGCGGGGCGGCTCAGTACTTC
TRBD1 | - | TRBJ2-7 | TRBV5-8 | CASSPRLGTGLAGASYF | TGTGCCAGCAGCCCCCGATTGGGGACAGGCCTCGCTGGGGCTTCTTACTTC
TRBD1 | - | TRBJ1-4 | TRBV28 | CASSDQGAGEEKLFF | TGTGCCAGCAGTGATCAGGGGGCTGGGGAAGAAAAACTGTTTTTT
TRBD2 | - | TRBJ2-1 | TRBV28 | CASSRTSGSSYNEQFF | TGTGCCAGCAGCAGGACTAGCGGTAGCTCCTACAATGAGCAGTTCTTC
- | - | TRBJ1-5 | TRBV27 | CASSLWGGQPQHF | TGTGCCAGCAGTTTATGGGGGGGCCAGCCCCAGCATTTT
TRBD1 | - | TRBJ1-1 | TRBV11-3 | CASSSSSRTGYWGTEAFF | TGTGCCAGCAGCTCCTCTTCTAGGACAGGGTACTGGGGGACTGAAGCTTTCTTT
- | - | TRBJ1-1 | TRBV27 | CATSIARGTEAFF | TGTGCCACCTCGATAGCCCGAGGAACTGAAGCTTTCTTT
- | - | TRBJ1-1 | TRBV27 | CASSLDNAGDEAFF | TGTGCCAGCAGTTTAGATAACGCGGGAGATGAAGCTTTCTTT
- | - | TRBJ1-5 | TRBV5-1 | CASSLEPDQPQHF | TGCGCCAGCAGCTTGGAACCGGATCAGCCCCAGCATTTT
- | - | TRBJ2-7 | TRBV6-6 | CASSYLGGDDEQYF | TGTGCCAGCAGTTACTTGGGGGGTGACGACGAGCAGTACTTC
- | - | TRBJ2-1 | TRBV30 | CAWSAGNYLQFF | TGTGCCTGGAGTGCCGGGAACTACTTGCAGTTCTTC
- | - | TRBJ2-7 | TRBV7-3 | CASSLTGQLSSYEQYF | TGTGCCAGCAGCTTAACGGGGCAGCTGAGCTCCTACGAGCAGTACTTC
- | - | TRBJ2-3 | TRBV9 | CASSVVGGRTDTQYF | TGTGCCAGCAGCGTAGTAGGAGGTCGGACAGATACGCAGTATTTT
- | - | TRBJ2-5 | TRBV5-8 | CATCLGDSRETQYF | TGTGCCACTTGCCTAGGGGATTCCCGGGAGACCCAGTACTTC
TRBD1 | - | TRBJ1-4 | TRBV13 | CASRGDDRGDEKLFF | TGTGCCAGCAGGGGAGACGACAGGGGTGATGAAAAACTGTTTTTT
TRBD2 | - | TRBJ2-7 | TRBV2 | CASSLAEGYNEQYF | TGTGCCAGCAGTCTAGCGGAAGGTTACAACGAGCAGTACTTC
TRBD1 | - | TRBJ1-1 | TRBV27 | CASSPSRQGAAAFF | TGTGCCAGCAGTCCCTCCCGACAGGGGGCGGCAGCTTTCTTT
- | - | TRBJ1-2 | TRBV9 | CASSDYSHGYTF | TGTGCCAGCAGCGATTACAGTCATGGCTACACCTTC
- | - | TRBJ2-7 | TRBV4-2 | CASSQGGAIYEQYF | TGTGCCAGCAGCCAAGGCGGGGCCATCTACGAGCAGTACTTC
- | - | TRBJ2-7 | TRBV14 | CASRLQYSEQYF | TGTGCCAGCAGGCTACAGTACAGCGAGCAGTACTTC
- | - | TRBJ1-2 | TRBV4-2 | CANSQVGLEPYGYTF | TGTGCCAACAGCCAAGTTGGGTTGGAGCCCTATGGCTACACCTTC
TRBD2 | - | TRBJ2-7 | TRBV11-3 | CASSPPEREVLHEQYF | TGTGCCAGCAGCCCCCCGGAGCGGGAGGTTCTCCACGAGCAGTACTTC
TRBD2 | - | TRBJ2-7 | TRBV6-5 | CASSLLAGGSYEQYF | TGTGCCAGCAGTTTACTAGCGGGAGGGTCCTACGAGCAGTACTTC
- | - | TRBJ2-7 | TRBV6-1 | CASSVGRSYEQYF | TGTGCCAGCAGTGTGGGCAGATCGTACGAGCAGTACTTC
TRBD1 | - | TRBJ1-2 | TRBV7-6 | CASSLPPDRGDGYTF | TGTGCCAGCAGCTTACCTCCGGACAGGGGCGATGGCTACACCTTC